This T cell receptor (beta chain) emerged from a study of low-dose radiotherapy and immunotherapy resistance in tumors. The wider study: A dose of 1 Gy per fraction every two weeks went to Cohort 2, totaling 13 Gy over 26 weeks. Oral administration of aspirin 300 mg daily occurred for four cycles, commencing at cycle 1 day 1.

TRAV- and TRBV-specific primers were used for first-strand cDNA, which covered alpha and beta chains. TCRs underwent 20 PCR cycles of amplification with a constant-region primer and V-primer adapter. TCRdb re-called the reads with MiXCR, one entry per CDR3 protein. The table has 40,000 or so distinct CDR3 sequences, about a third seen once. At least ten counts were recorded for this clonotype. V dropped 0 bases and J dropped 4 bases, with 6 bases sitting between them. The CDR3 contains 13 residues. Time point of the sample: before trial treatment. Every donor's regimen consisted of nivolumab, ipilimumab, aspirin, low-dose cyclophosphamide and low-dose radiotherapy. Eligibility required advanced solid tumors lacking tumor-infiltrating lymphocytes.

The sequence was collected from a male donor with gallbladder cancer. The V gene is TRBV12-3 or TRBV12-4, the J gene TRBJ2-5, with D uncertain. Sequencing used PBMCs, obtained before treatment. CDR3 in DNA: TGTGCCAGCAGTTTAGCCTTGGGAGAGACCCAGTACTTC. Protein product: CASSLALGETQYF.